What follows describes a single TCR beta chain. Its specificity is not known. This entry comes from a study of identical twins. Study-level results: Fewer insertions characterized abundant cord blood beta clonotypes, whereas memory repertoires showed none.

V was clipped by 1 base and J by 8 bases, with 21 bases between them. The CDR3 has 17 residues. In germline, CDR1 is LGHNA, CDR2 YNFKEQ. Using its own MiXCR run on the 5' RACE reads, TCRdb lists one record per CDR3 protein. In the table there are approximately 550,000 distinct CDR3 sequences, approximately 20% of which are singletons. This sample also belongs to another study, concerning yellow fever vaccine responses in identical twins.

This TCR derives from a woman in her late teens or twenties in good health. Sample: CD4+ T cells sorted from blood. This chain joins TRBV4-2 and TRBJ2-1; D possibly corresponds to TRBD2 (6 bases). The DNA for the CDR3 is TGTGCCAGCAGCCAAGTCGGACGGGCCCCAACGGGGGATGAGCAGTTCTTC. Protein product: CASSQVGRAPTGDEQFF.